This passage covers 27 T cell receptor beta chains from one sample sequenced in a study of CD8 T cell repertoires and HIV-1 epitope variants. Assay used: immunoSEQ multiplex PCR; TCRdb lists only in-frame clones, some missing. The sample lists 5,000 to 6,500 clones, about 68% occurring once. Antigens of these TCRs are unknown. Material for sequencing was cultured CD8+ T cells derived from PBMCs. The receptor source for this set is a male donor with HIV.

V gene TRBV27 combines with J gene TRBJ2-3, with TRBD1 matching over 7 bases. V was pared by 6 bases and J by 2 bases, with 2 bases of the junction left unmatched. The CDR3 extends over 13 amino acids. Germline V gives CDR1 MNHEY, CDR2 SMNVEV (reference sequence). The chain's CDR3 is CASRGTDTDTQYF. CDR3 nucleotides: TGTGCCAGCAGGGGGACAGACACAGATACGCAGTATTTT.

The chain has TRBV27 and TRBJ1-2; tentatively, D is TRBD1 (6 bases). Germline V gives CDR1 MNHEY, CDR2 SMNVEV (reference sequence). V shed 5 bases and J shed 3 bases, with 13 bases lying between them. The CDR3 length is 14 residues. The CDR3 protein is CASSVQGSDYGYTF. DNA for the CDR3: TGTGCCAGCAGTGTTCAGGGGTCGGACTATGGCTACACCTTC.

The chain combines TRBV7-6 with TRBJ2-7; a possible D gene is TRBD1 (6 bases). The CDR3 consists of 15 residues. CDR1 and CDR2 from the germline V gene are SGHVS and FNYEAQ. Trimming removed 2 bases from V and 0 bases from J, with 11 bases in between. The CDR3 coding sequence is TGTGCCAGCAGCTTAAGAGGGGGAAGCTCCTACGAGCAGTACTTC. Translation: CASSLRGGSSYEQYF.

The genes are TRBV28 and TRBJ1-2; possible D gene TRBD1, 6 bases. The CDR3 extends over 14 amino acids. V was shortened by 3 bases and J by 7 bases, with 15 bases between the two germline ends. Germline CDR1 MDHEN, CDR2 SYDVKM. The CDR3 reads CASSLASDSRGYTF. The CDR3 nucleotides read TGTGCCAGCAGTTTGGCCTCGGACAGCCGTGGCTACACCTTC.

This rearrangement joins TRBV28 to TRBJ2-3; D not resolved. V was pared by 1 base and J by 0 bases, with 5 bases between. This CDR3 is built from 14 residues. Germline V CDR1 and CDR2: MDHEN, SYDVKM. The CDR3 protein is CASSLSTSTDTQYF. The CDR3 DNA reads as TGTGCCAGCAGTTTATCGACTAGCACAGATACGCAGTATTTT.

CDR3 nucleotides: TGTGCCAGCAGTTACGTAATCGGGGACGGGGACACTGAAGCTTTCTTT. It is translated as CASSYVIGDGDTEAFF. The chain recombines TRBV6-5 with TRBJ1-1; perhaps TRBD1 as D (5 bases). In germline, CDR1 is MNHEY, CDR2 SVGAGI. CDR3 size: 16 residues. Trimming cost V 2 bases and J 3 bases, with 16 bases left between them.

This sequence joins TRBV28 and TRBJ2-1; either TRBD1 or TRBD2 may fit D (6 bases each). This CDR3 is 14 amino acids long. Germline CDR1 is MDHEN and CDR2 is SYDVKM. V was shortened by 4 bases and J by 7 bases, with 14 bases between the two germline ends. DNA of the CDR3: TGTGCCAGCAGTTCCCTAGGGGGGCTGAATGAGCAGTTCTTC. Encoded protein: CASSSLGGLNEQFF.

There are a few counts of this clone. The chain combines TRBV7-2 with TRBJ1-5; D may be TRBD1 (5 bases). The CDR3 is made up of 15 amino acids. CDR1 and CDR2 from the germline V gene are SGHTA and FQGNSA. Trimming removed 3 bases at V and 6 bases at J, with 15 bases between. CDR3: CASSLGRAAGQPQHF. The DNA for the CDR3 is TGTGCCAGCAGCTTGGGACGGGCGGCAGGTCAGCCCCAGCATTTT.

The gene calls are TRBV6-1 and TRBJ2-2; TRBD1 might be the D (6 bases). The length of the CDR3 is 15 residues. Per germline, CDR1 MNHNS and CDR2 SASEGT. V gave up 6 bases and J gave up 0 bases, with 11 bases separating them. DNA of the CDR3: TGTGCCAGCAGAGGACAGATACCGAACACCGGGGAGCTGTTTTTT. The encoded protein is CASRGQIPNTGELFF.

The rearrangement joins TRBV5-6 to TRBJ2-4; D uncertain. Germline V gene lookup returns CDR1 SGHDT and CDR2 YYEEEE. V lost 0 bases, J lost 8 bases, and 15 bases lay in between. This CDR3 region has 15 residues. CDR3 sequence (DNA): TGTGCCAGCAGCTTGGAGAGGACCGTGGTTGACATTCAGTACTTC. Translation gives CASSLERTVVDIQYF.

This sequence joins TRBV28 and TRBJ1-4, with TRBD1 as a possible D gene (6 bases). CDR1 is MDHEN, CDR2 SYDVKM, per germline. The V end lost 6 bases, the J end lost 4 bases, and 15 bases lay between the germline ends. This CDR3 comprises 15 residues. CDR3 DNA: TGTGCCAGCAGCACCCCCCGAGGGGGTAATGAAAAACTGTTTTTT. This sequence encodes CASSTPRGGNEKLFF.

V is TRBV19 and J is TRBJ1-2; D is ambiguous. The CDR3 is 13 amino acids. Germline assignment: CDR1 LNHDA and CDR2 SQIVND (reference sequence). The germline V and J ends were trimmed by 8 bases and 4 bases, with 14 bases remaining between them. The CDR3 bases are TGTGCCAGTTCGAATCCTAGGGCCTATGGCTACACCTTC. It specifies CASSNPRAYGYTF.

This clone occurred a few times. The rearrangement links TRBV15 to TRBJ1-5; 7 nucleotides match TRBD1. This CDR3 has 15 amino acids. Losses at the gene ends were 4 bases for V and 2 bases for J; bases not matched to a gene: 5. Germline assignment: CDR1 LNHNV and CDR2 YYDKDF (reference sequence). CDR3 loop: CATSNSGQGNQPQHF. In DNA form, the CDR3 reads TGTGCCACCAGCAATTCCGGACAGGGCAATCAGCCCCAGCATTTT.

The chain recombines TRBV27 with TRBJ2-5, with TRBD2 as a possible D gene (6 bases). The CDR3 is 13 residues long. Germline lookup yields CDR1 MNHEY and CDR2 SMNVEV (reference sequence). Trimming removed 7 bases from V and 1 base from J, with 10 bases in between. CDR3 nucleotides: TGTGCCAGCAAGGGAGGCCTCCAAGAGACCCAGTACTTC. This translates into CASKGGLQETQYF.

This clone was picked up a small number of times. The chain recombines TRBV27 with TRBJ1-5, with a possible D match to TRBD1 (6 bases). Trimming removed 5 bases at V and 0 bases at J, with 14 bases between. CDR1 and CDR2 (germline): MNHEY, SMNVEV (reference sequence). This CDR3 comprises 16 residues. CDR3 in amino acids: CASSLTPTGSNQPQHF. CDR3 bases: TGTGCCAGCAGTCTAACGCCGACAGGTAGCAATCAGCCCCAGCATTTT.

This clone was counted between two and nine times. The chain couples TRBV27 to TRBJ2-7, with 14 bases matching TRBD2. Germline CDR1 MNHEY, CDR2 SMNVEV (reference sequence). CDR3 size: 15 residues. Trimming took 5 bases from V and 7 from J; bases not matched to a gene: 7. The DNA of the CDR3 is TGTGCCAGCAGTCAGACTAGCGGGAGGGCCTGGGAGCAGTACTTC. Residues: CASSQTSGRAWEQYF.

The chain has TRBV28 and TRBJ2-7; TRBD1 matches 7 bases. CDR1 and CDR2 (germline): MDHEN, SYDVKM. Trimming cost V 6 bases and J 5 bases; bases outside gene matches: 16. The CDR3 runs 16 residues. The chain's CDR3 is CASRSWVGGVVNEQYF. In DNA form, the CDR3 reads TGTGCCAGCAGATCCTGGGTAGGGGGCGTTGTGAACGAGCAGTACTTC. Together with reference TRBV28 and TRBJ2-7, the CDR3 gives the full variable domain: DVKVTQSSRYLVKRTGEKVFLECVQDMDHENMFWYRQDPGLGLRLIYFSYDVKMKEKGDIPEGYSVSREKKERFSLILESASTNQTSMYLCASRSWVGGVVNEQYFGPGTRLTVT.

This clone was seen a handful of times. CDR3 sequence reads: CASSNGTSGSNEQFF. Here the CDR3 DNA reads TGTGCCAGCAGTAACGGGACTAGCGGGAGCAATGAGCAGTTCTTC. This chain connects TRBV6-4 to TRBJ2-1, with TRBD2 matching over 14 bases. The length of the CDR3 is 15 residues. The germline V gene encodes CDR1 MRHNA and CDR2 SNTAGT. J gave up 6 bases and V 5 bases, and 3 bases lay outside the gene matches.

This clone was found a few times. The J gene is TRBJ1-1, the V gene TRBV15; D is perhaps TRBD1 (6 bases). The V end lost 0 bases, the J end lost 6 bases, and 11 bases lay between the germline ends. Germline V gives CDR1 LNHNV, CDR2 YYDKDF (reference sequence). The CDR3 consists of 14 residues. CDR3 DNA: TGTGCCACCAGCAGAGATCGGGACATCTCTGAAGCTTTCTTT. It yields the protein CATSRDRDISEAFF.

By share, this clone counts as large. V is TRBV28 and J is TRBJ2-5; 8 positions agree with TRBD1. Looked up from germline, CDR1 is MDHEN and CDR2 is SYDVKM. CDR3 length: 15 amino acids. V trimming: 4 bases; J trimming: 1 base; junction bases outside the gene matches: 5. The chain's CDR3 is CASSSPDRAQETQYF. CDR3 bases: TGTGCCAGCAGTTCCCCGGACAGGGCCCAAGAGACCCAGTACTTC.

Only a few counts were recorded for this clone. The V call is TRBV25-1, the J call TRBJ2-5; D not resolved. The ends were cut back, 6 bases at V and 1 base at J, with 3 bases in the middle. Germline CDR1 MGHDK, CDR2 SYGVNS. The CDR3 is 11 amino acids. The CDR3 coding sequence is TGTGCCAGCAGGATCCAAGAGACCCAGTACTTC. Translation: CASRIQETQYF.

V is TRBV19 and J is TRBJ2-7; no clear D. Between the trimmed V and J ends, which lost 1 base and 0 bases, there was a span of 7 bases. The CDR3 runs to 14 residues. From germline, CDR1 is LNHDA and CDR2 SQIVND (reference sequence). CDR3 protein: CASSIADPSYEQYF. The CDR3 region has the DNA TGTGCCAGTAGTATAGCGGATCCCTCCTACGAGCAGTACTTC.

The CDR3 sequence is CASRNMDQPQHF. CDR3 nucleotide sequence: TGTGCCAGCAGGAACATGGATCAGCCCCAGCATTTT. V and J are TRBV27 and TRBJ1-5; D is uncertain. This CDR3 has 12 residues. CDR1 and CDR2 from the germline V gene are MNHEY and SMNVEV (reference sequence). Trimming took off 6 bases at V and 5 bases at J, with 8 bases between the two ends.

The table lists this clone with a few counts. This sequence joins TRBV4-3 and TRBJ1-4; D may be TRBD1 (5 bases). The length of the CDR3 is 17 residues. From germline, CDR1 is LGHNA and CDR2 YSLEER. Trimming shortened V by 0 bases and J by 0 bases, and 11 bases separated the two germline ends. The CDR3, as DNA: TGCGCCAGCAGCCAAGACGACAGTACAACAACTAATGAAAAACTGTTTTTT. Translated: CASSQDDSTTTNEKLFF.

The chain is built from TRBV7-9 and TRBJ2-7, with 8 bases aligning to TRBD1. Looked up from germline, CDR1 is SEHNR and CDR2 is FQNEAQ (reference sequence). This CDR3 is built from 16 residues. The ends lost 5 bases at V and 3 bases at J; junction bases unmatched: 12. The CDR3: CASSPPTGQGLYEQYF. In DNA, the CDR3 is TGTGCCAGCAGCCCGCCCACAGGACAGGGCCTCTACGAGCAGTACTTC.

CDR3 sequence reads: CASSLSGLYGYTF. CDR3 coding DNA: TGTGCCAGCAGTTTATCGGGCCTCTATGGCTACACCTTC. This sequence joins TRBV27 and TRBJ1-2, with D uncertain. The germline V gene has CDR1 MNHEY and CDR2 SMNVEV (reference sequence). Trimming took off 0 bases at V and 4 bases at J, with 6 bases between the two ends. The CDR3 is 13 residues long.

The genes are TRBV18 and TRBJ2-3, with D perhaps given as TRBD1 or TRBD2 (5 bases each). Germline V gene data show CDR1 as KGHSH and CDR2 as LQKENI. CDR3 length: 15 amino acids. The ends were cut back, 3 bases at V and 1 base at J, with 11 bases in the middle. In nucleotides, the CDR3 is TGTGCCAGCTCACCGGGGACCACCGGCACAGATACGCAGTATTTT. This encodes CASSPGTTGTDTQYF.